The subject of this entry is one T cell receptor (beta chain). The antigen is not known. The sample comes from a study of beta chain features in type 1 diabetes. General study findings and limits: People with Type 1 diabetes carried modestly yet significantly shorter TCRB CDR3s in all four CD4+ subsets.

The investigators reverse transcribed all of the isolated RNA, so they sequenced expressed TCRB transcripts. Here immunoSEQ multiplex PCR was the method, and the copy in TCRdb shows in-frame clones only, minus some. The data show around 40,000 clones, 66% seen once. Sample: Tregs from blood. This clonotype originated in a woman aged 18-29 years with type 1 diabetes.

The chain's CDR3 is CASSSPDRGRQFF. CDR3 in DNA: TGTGCCAGCAGCTCCCCCGACAGGGGTAGGCAGTTCTTC. The rearrangement links TRBV7-2 to TRBJ2-1; 8 nucleotides agree with TRBD1. CDR1 is SGHTA, CDR2 FQGNSA, per germline. Trimming cost V 4 bases and J 12 bases; bases outside gene matches: 8. The CDR3 loop spans 13 amino acids.